This TCR beta chain derives from a study of T cell responses to AZD1222 COVID-19 vaccine. Study conclusions and caveats: Repertoire sampling happened only post peak T cell response. Unmutated variant regions are reportedly the target of nearly half of TCRs that are spike-specific. Once two AZD1222 doses were given, Spike-specific TCR breadth and depth went up.

Points on this clone: Its antigen is unknown. At one of its ends the junction is not consistent with the germline gene, which may arise from a read error.

Investigators merged groups given second doses at roughly 4 or roughly 12 weeks. The CDR3 consists of 11 residues. Germline V gene sequence: CDR1 KGHSH, CDR2 LQKENI. TCRdb's copy holds only in-frame clones and misses some; the assay was immunoSEQ multiplex PCR. Of around 81,000 clones listed, more than 85% are singletons. The specimen comprised peripheral blood, sampled 28 days after the second AZD1222 dose. The gene calls are TRBV18 and TRBJ1-1, with 8 bases fitting TRBD1. The TCR comes from an adult who received the AZD1222 COVID-19 vaccine. The DNA of the CDR3 is TGTGCCAGCTCACCGGGCCAGGGGGCTGTCTTT. Translating gives CASSPGQGAVF.